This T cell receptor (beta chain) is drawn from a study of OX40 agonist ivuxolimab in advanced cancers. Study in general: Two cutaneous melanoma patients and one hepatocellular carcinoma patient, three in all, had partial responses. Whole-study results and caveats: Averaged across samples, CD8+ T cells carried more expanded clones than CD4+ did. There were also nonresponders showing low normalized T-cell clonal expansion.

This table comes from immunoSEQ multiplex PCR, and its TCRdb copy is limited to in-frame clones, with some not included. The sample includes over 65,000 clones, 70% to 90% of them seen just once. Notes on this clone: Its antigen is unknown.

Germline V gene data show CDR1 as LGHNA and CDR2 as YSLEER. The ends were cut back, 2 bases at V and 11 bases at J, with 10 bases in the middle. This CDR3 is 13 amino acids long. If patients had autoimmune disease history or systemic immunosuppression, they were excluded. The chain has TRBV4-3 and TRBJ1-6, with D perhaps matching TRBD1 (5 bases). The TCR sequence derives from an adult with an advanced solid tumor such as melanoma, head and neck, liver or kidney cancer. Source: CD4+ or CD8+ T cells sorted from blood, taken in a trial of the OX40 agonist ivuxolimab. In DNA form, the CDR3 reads TGCGCCAGCAGCCAACATCTGGGACCACCCCTCCACTTT. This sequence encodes CASSQHLGPPLHF.